One sample yielded the 20 T cell receptor beta chains listed below, sequenced in a study of identical twins. Via MiXCR, TCRdb re-called the 5' RACE reads, giving one row per CDR3 protein. The sample yields just under 550,000 distinct CDR3 sequences, around 15% seen once. These data are also associated with another study on yellow fever vaccine responses in identical twins.

The material sequenced was CD4+ T cells sorted from blood. The source is a woman between 18 and 29 years old in good health.

This clonotype has just a few counts. The chain combines TRBV4-1 with TRBJ1-6; D may be TRBD1 (6 bases). Germline V CDR1 and CDR2: MGHRA, YSYEKL. The ends were cut back, 2 bases at V and 10 bases at J, with 12 bases in the middle. The CDR3 length is 14 residues. CDR3 in amino acids: CASSQNNRESPLHF. DNA for the CDR3: TGCGCCAGCAGCCAAAACAACAGGGAATCACCCCTCCACTTT.

This clonotype was recorded at least ten times. The genes are TRBV12-3 or TRBV12-4 and TRBJ2-5; 8 positions match TRBD1. This CDR3 spans 14 amino acids. The ends lost 1 base at V and 7 bases at J; junction bases unmatched: 5. CDR3 coding DNA: TGTGCCAGCAGTTTAGAGACAGGGGTTGTGACCCAGTACTTC. Translating gives CASSLETGVVTQYF.

This rearrangement joins TRBV10-3 to TRBJ1-6, with D unresolved. This CDR3 has 16 residues. Trimming shortened V by 1 base and J by 10 bases, and 17 bases separated the two germline ends. CDR1 and CDR2 (germline): ENHRY, SYGVKD. The CDR3 protein is CAISEWGTGNGSPLHF. CDR3 DNA: TGTGCCATCAGTGAGTGGGGAACGGGTAACGGCTCACCCCTCCACTTT.

This chain uses TRBV18 with TRBJ2-1; possibly TRBD2 for D (5 bases). The CDR3 loop spans 14 amino acids. Trimming cost V 3 bases and J 4 bases, with 10 bases left between them. From germline, CDR1 is KGHSH and CDR2 LQKENI. The chain's CDR3 is CASSPNGNYNEQFF. Written as DNA, the CDR3 is TGTGCCAGCTCACCTAACGGGAATTACAATGAGCAGTTCTTC.

The V gene is TRBV6-1, the J gene TRBJ2-1; TRBD2 matches at 7 bases. The V segment lost 6 bases and the J segment 6 bases; nucleotides outside the gene matches: 14. Germline lookup yields CDR1 MNHNS and CDR2 SASEGT. The CDR3 contains 16 residues. The CDR3 nucleotides read TGTGCCAGCAGCCCGATGCTGAGGGAGGGCCCCAATGAGCAGTTCTTC. Its protein is CASSPMLREGPNEQFF.

The sample holds a few counts of this clonotype. The rearrangement uses TRBV2 and TRBJ2-3, with a weak D call TRBD2 (6 bases). The germline V gene encodes CDR1 SNHLY and CDR2 FYNNEI. The CDR3 contains 16 residues. The germline V and J ends were trimmed by 2 bases and 2 bases, with 14 bases remaining between them. The CDR3 sequence: CASSETWRASTDTQYF. CDR3 DNA sequence: TGTGCCAGCAGTGAAACCTGGAGGGCCTCCACAGATACGCAGTATTTT.

The sample holds many counts of this clonotype. The chain has TRBV3-1 and TRBJ1-1, with D possibly TRBD1 on 6 matching bases. The CDR3 totals 14 residues. V shed 4 bases and J shed 2 bases, with 11 bases lying between them. Germline V gene data show CDR1 as LGHDT and CDR2 as YNNKEL (reference sequence). The CDR3 loop reads CASSLTTGNTEAFF. The CDR3 nucleotides read TGTGCCAGCAGCCTGACGACAGGAAACACTGAAGCTTTCTTT.

This clonotype has ten or more counts. This rearrangement joins TRBV10-2 to TRBJ1-1; unclear D gene. The germline V and J ends were trimmed by 5 bases and 8 bases, with 15 bases remaining between them. The CDR3 covers 13 residues. Germline V gene data show CDR1 as WSHSY and CDR2 as SAAADI. Here the CDR3 reads CASSPVATREAFF. The CDR3 DNA reads TGCGCCAGCAGTCCAGTAGCCACCCGGGAAGCTTTCTTT.

The rearrangement links TRBV15 to TRBJ1-4; D not resolved. This CDR3 region has 15 residues. Looked up from germline, CDR1 is LNHNV and CDR2 is YYDKDF (reference sequence). Trimming cost V 1 base and J 5 bases, with 11 bases left between them. The CDR3 nucleotides read TGTGCCACCAGCAGAGTCGGACTGCCGAATGAAAAACTGTTTTTT. Protein product: CATSRVGLPNEKLFF. The variable domain in full, completed from reference TRBV15 and TRBJ1-4, reads DAMVIQNPRYQVTQFGKPVTLSCSQTLNHNVMYWYQQKSSQAPKLLFHYYDKDFNNEADTPDNFQSRRPNTSFCFLDIRSPGLGDTAMYLCATSRVGLPNEKLFFGSGTQLSVL.

The chain recombines TRBV12-3 or TRBV12-4 with TRBJ2-5; 8 bases align to TRBD2. The CDR3 sequence is 17 residues long. Trimming cost V 6 bases and J 2 bases; bases outside gene matches: 14. CDR3 bases: TGTGCCAGCAGACGGCCCTCTAGCGGGCGACGACAAGAGACCCAGTACTTC. Protein product: CASRRPSSGRRQETQYF.

The rearrangement joins TRBV7-9 to TRBJ2-1; 7 nucleotides agree with TRBD2. Looked up from germline, CDR1 is SEHNR and CDR2 is FQNEAQ (reference sequence). Trimming at V came to 0 bases and at J to 9 bases, leaving 5 bases not matched to a gene. This CDR3 comprises 14 residues. CDR3 sequence (DNA): TGTGCCAGCAGCTTAGCGGGAGGGTCCGCTGAGCAGTTCTTC. It is translated as CASSLAGGSAEQFF.

The chain carries TRBV2 and TRBJ2-7; D not certain. Looked up from germline, CDR1 is SNHLY and CDR2 is FYNNEI. This CDR3 has 14 residues. V lost 1 base and J lost 0, with 7 bases in between. This CDR3 is CASSEVVSSYEQYF. CDR3 in DNA: TGTGCCAGCAGTGAAGTTGTGTCCTCCTACGAGCAGTACTTC.

This clonotype was observed a few times. The chain couples TRBV5-1 to TRBJ2-1; D is perhaps TRBD1 (6 bases). The CDR3 consists of 16 residues. V gave up 4 bases and J gave up 0 bases, with 14 bases separating them. The V gene's germline CDR1 is SGHRS and CDR2 YFSETQ. As DNA, the CDR3 is TGCGCCAGCAGCAGGACAGTAACAAGCTCCTACAATGAGCAGTTCTTC. Its translation: CASSRTVTSSYNEQFF.

The V call is TRBV12-3 or TRBV12-4, the J call TRBJ2-2; D is possibly TRBD1 (5 bases). CDR3 length: 17 amino acids. Trimming took off 1 base at V and 6 bases at J, with 18 bases between the two ends. CDR3: CASSLGGGQGYSGELFF. The CDR3 DNA reads TGTGCCAGCAGTTTAGGTGGCGGTCAGGGTTATTCCGGGGAGCTGTTTTTT.

This clonotype turned up a few times. CDR3 residues: CASSQENREQYF. In nucleotides, the CDR3 is TGTGCCAGCAGCCAAGAAAACCGCGAGCAGTACTTC. The chain links TRBV3-1 to TRBJ2-7; no reliable D call. This CDR3 has 12 amino acids. Per germline, CDR1 LGHDT and CDR2 YNNKEL (reference sequence). V lost 0 bases and J 6 bases, leaving 6 bases between the germline ends.

This clonotype was counted only a few times. The genes are TRBV12-3 or TRBV12-4 and TRBJ2-1, with 7 bases identical to TRBD2. The V segment lost 7 bases and the J segment 9 bases; nucleotides outside the gene matches: 18. This CDR3 is built from 16 residues. The CDR3 region is CASTPTLAGVMGEQFF. DNA for the CDR3: TGTGCCAGCACCCCCACCCTGGCGGGAGTTATGGGTGAGCAGTTCTTC.

At least ten counts were recorded for this clonotype. The chain joins TRBV10-3 to TRBJ2-5, with unresolved D. V was pared by 5 bases and J by 2 bases, with 3 bases between. CDR1 and CDR2 (germline): ENHRY, SYGVKD. The CDR3 is 11 residues long. The CDR3 loop reads CAISLQETQYF. CDR3 nucleotide sequence: TGTGCCATCAGTCTACAAGAGACCCAGTACTTC.

J is TRBJ2-3 and V is TRBV24-1; TRBD2 agrees at 7 bases. The V gene's germline CDR1 is KGHDR and CDR2 SFDVKD. This CDR3 spans 16 amino acids. After removal of 0 bases from V and 4 bases from J, the junction contained 6 bases not matched to a gene. CDR3 amino acids: CATSDLRTRGADTQYF. Written as DNA, the CDR3 is TGTGCCACCAGTGATTTGAGGACTAGGGGCGCAGATACGCAGTATTTT.

V and J are TRBV29-1 and TRBJ1-2; D is possibly TRBD1 (6 bases). The CDR3 loop spans 14 amino acids. CDR1 is SQVTM and CDR2 is ANQGSEA in the germline V gene. Between the trimmed V and J ends, which lost 3 bases and 1 base, there was a span of 12 bases. CDR3 protein: CSVDWGADNYGYTF. DNA for the CDR3: TGCAGCGTTGATTGGGGGGCAGATAACTATGGCTACACCTTC.

This clonotype was counted a few times. J is TRBJ1-5 and V is TRBV7-2; a possible D gene is TRBD1 (6 bases). This CDR3 contains 17 residues. V dropped 1 base and J dropped 3 bases, with 16 bases sitting between them. Germline assignment: CDR1 SGHTA and CDR2 FQGNSA. CDR3 protein: CASSLVVRGPHNQPQHF. The CDR3 DNA follows: TGTGCCAGCAGCTTAGTCGTACGGGGGCCCCACAATCAGCCCCAGCATTTT.